This section outlines one TCR beta chain sequence together with its context. Per the original methods: Amplifying reference gene primers gave estimates of nucleated cell counts. Libraries were prepared by immunoSEQ multiplex PCR; TCRdb keeps only in-frame clonotypes and omits some of them. V and J calls and clone size are those listed in that table; D and trimming were worked out from the DNA. The data hold some 97,000 clones, with around 90% observed a single time. The data derive from a study of blood T cell repertoires in COVID-19. Overall study context: Whether acute or convalescent, the COVID-19 samples came from the United States, Italy and Spain. PBMCs, B-cell-depleted T cells, or T cells were the source of the cDNA or gDNA that made up the material.

Germline loops: CDR1 MNHNS, CDR2 SASEGT. The CDR3 covers 16 residues. Trimming at V came to 3 bases and at J to 4 bases, leaving 8 bases not matched to a gene. Sample: peripheral blood. The source is a man between 65 and 80 years old with acute or convalescent COVID-19. V usage is TRBV6-1 and J usage is TRBJ1-2, with TRBD1 matching over 10 bases. In nucleotides, the CDR3 is TGTGCCAGCAGTGATCGAGCTAGGACAGGGGGCTATGGCTACACCTTC. The encoded protein is CASSDRARTGGYGYTF.